The clone carrying this T cell receptor (beta chain) appeared a few times. The sample comes from a study of neoadjuvant anti-PD-1 for oral cavity cancer. CDR3 length: 16 residues. The repertoire was sequenced with immunoSEQ multiplex PCR; TCRdb's copy has only in-frame clones and lacks some. The sample carries around 15,000 clones, 65% to 70% recorded once. The receptor's source is a person aged 40 to 85 with oral cavity squamous cell carcinoma. The chain joins TRBV21-1 to TRBJ2-2; the tabulated D call, TRBD2, remains unverified against the DNA. TRBV21-1 is a pseudogene segment. This material consisted of PBMCs, taken before nivolumab (anti-PD-1) treatment. The CDR3 nucleotides are TGTGCCAGCAGCGTACTAGCGGGAGGGAACACCGGGGAGCTGTTTTTT. Translated: CASSVLAGGNTGELFF.